This entry features one TCR beta chain sequence. These data belong to a study of shared clonotypes between healthy human individuals. Some clones are missing from TCRdb's copy, which holds only in-frame ones; the method was immunoSEQ multiplex PCR. This sample has roughly 2 million clones; 90% to 96% occur once, and the top ten carry around 0.13%. Partitioning of CD4+ cells yielded a CD45RA+ naive subset and a CD45RA-negative memory subset. Germline lookup yields CDR1 SGHDT and CDR2 YYEEEE. The V gene lost 0 bases and the J gene lost 8 bases, with 17 bases spanning the gap. This CDR3 region has 15 residues.

The rearrangement joins TRBV5-6 to TRBJ1-2; D call uncertain. This clonotype was obtained from a man aged 18 to 30 in good health. The sequenced sample consisted of naive CD4+ T cells sorted from blood. Noted subset: CD45RA+ positively selected. The CDR3 here is CASSLGAGVQEGYTF. The CDR3 bases are TGTGCCAGCAGCTTGGGCGCGGGAGTTCAGGAAGGCTACACCTTC.